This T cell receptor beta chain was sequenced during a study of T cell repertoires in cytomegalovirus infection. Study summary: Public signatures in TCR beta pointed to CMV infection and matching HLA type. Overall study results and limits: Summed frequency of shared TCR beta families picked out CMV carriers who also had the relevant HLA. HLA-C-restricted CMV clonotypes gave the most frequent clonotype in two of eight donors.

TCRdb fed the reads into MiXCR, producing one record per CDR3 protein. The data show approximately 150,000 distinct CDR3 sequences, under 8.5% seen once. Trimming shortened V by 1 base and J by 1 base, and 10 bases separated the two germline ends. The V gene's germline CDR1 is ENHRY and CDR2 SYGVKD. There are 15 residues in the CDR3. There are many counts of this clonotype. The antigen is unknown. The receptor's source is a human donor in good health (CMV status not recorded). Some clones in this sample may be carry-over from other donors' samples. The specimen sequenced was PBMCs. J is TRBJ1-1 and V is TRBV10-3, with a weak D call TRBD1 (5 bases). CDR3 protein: CAISEYDRRNTEAFF. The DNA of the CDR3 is TGTGCCATCAGTGAGTACGACAGAAGGAACACTGAAGCTTTCTTT.